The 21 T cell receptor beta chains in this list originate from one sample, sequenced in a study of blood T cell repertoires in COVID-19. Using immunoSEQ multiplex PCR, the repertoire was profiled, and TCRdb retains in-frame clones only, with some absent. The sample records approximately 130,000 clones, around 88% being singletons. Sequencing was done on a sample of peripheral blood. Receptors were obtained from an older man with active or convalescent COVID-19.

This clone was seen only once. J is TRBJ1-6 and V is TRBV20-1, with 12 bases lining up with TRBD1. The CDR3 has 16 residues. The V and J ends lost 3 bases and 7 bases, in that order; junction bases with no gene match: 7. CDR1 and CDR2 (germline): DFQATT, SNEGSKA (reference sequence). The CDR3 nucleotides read TGCAGTGCTAGTGGGACAGGGGGCGCGTCCAATTCACCCCTCCACTTT. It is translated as CSASGTGGASNSPLHF.

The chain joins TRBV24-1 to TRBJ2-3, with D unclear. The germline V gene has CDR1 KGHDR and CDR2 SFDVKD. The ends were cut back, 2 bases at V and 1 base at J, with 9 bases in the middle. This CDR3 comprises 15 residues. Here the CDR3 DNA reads TGTGCCACCAGTGATTATGGAGACGGCACAGATACGCAGTATTTT. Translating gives CATSDYGDGTDTQYF.

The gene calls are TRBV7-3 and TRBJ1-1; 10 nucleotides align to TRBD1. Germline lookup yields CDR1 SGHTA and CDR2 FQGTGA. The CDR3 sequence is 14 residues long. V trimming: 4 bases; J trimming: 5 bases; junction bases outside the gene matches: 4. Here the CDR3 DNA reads TGTGCCAGCAGCTCTGGGACAGGGGAGACTGAAGCTTTCTTT. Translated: CASSSGTGETEAFF. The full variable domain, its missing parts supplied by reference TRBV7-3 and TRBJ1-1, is GAGVSQTPSNKVTEKGKYVELRCDPISGHTALYWYRQSLGQGPEFLIYFQGTGAADDSGLPNDRFFAVRPEGSVSTLKIQRTERGDSAVYLCASSSGTGETEAFFGQGTRLTVV.

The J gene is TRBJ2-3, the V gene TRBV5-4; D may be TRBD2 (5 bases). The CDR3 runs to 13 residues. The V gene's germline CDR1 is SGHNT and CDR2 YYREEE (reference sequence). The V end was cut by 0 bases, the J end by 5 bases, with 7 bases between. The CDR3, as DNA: TGTGCCAGCAGCTTGGATCGGGAAGATACGCAGTATTTT. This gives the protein CASSLDREDTQYF.

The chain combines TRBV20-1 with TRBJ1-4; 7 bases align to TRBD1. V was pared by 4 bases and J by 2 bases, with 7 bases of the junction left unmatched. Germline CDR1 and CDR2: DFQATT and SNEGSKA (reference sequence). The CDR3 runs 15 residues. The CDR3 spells CSATDRERTNEKLFF. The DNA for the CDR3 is TGCAGTGCTACTGACAGGGAACGCACTAATGAAAAACTGTTTTTT.

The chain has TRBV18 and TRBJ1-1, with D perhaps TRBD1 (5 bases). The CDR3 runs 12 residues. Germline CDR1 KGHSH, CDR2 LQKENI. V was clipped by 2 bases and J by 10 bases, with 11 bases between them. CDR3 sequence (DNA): TGTGCCAGCTCACCAGCGGGGGAAAGAGCTTTCTTT. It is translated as CASSPAGERAFF. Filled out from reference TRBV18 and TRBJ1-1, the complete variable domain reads NAGVMQNPRHLVRRRGQEARLRCSPMKGHSHVYWYRQLPEEGLKFMVYLQKENIIDESGMPKERFSAEFPKEGPSILRIQQVVRGDSAAYFCASSPAGERAFFGQGTRLTVV.

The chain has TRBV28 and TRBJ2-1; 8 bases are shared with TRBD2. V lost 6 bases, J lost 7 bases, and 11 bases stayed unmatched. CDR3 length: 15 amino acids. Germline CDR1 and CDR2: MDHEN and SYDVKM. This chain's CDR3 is CASSIIGGAWNEQFF. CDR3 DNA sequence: TGTGCCAGCAGCATTATCGGGGGGGCCTGGAATGAGCAGTTCTTC.

The CDR3 bases are TGTGCCAGCAGCCCGAGGACAGCTTCCGGGGAGACCCAGTACTTC. It translates to CASSPRTASGETQYF. The gene calls are TRBV9 and TRBJ2-5; tentative D call: TRBD1 (6 bases). This CDR3 is built from 15 residues. Germline V gene sequence: CDR1 SGDLS, CDR2 YYNGEE. The V end lost 4 bases, the J end lost 5 bases, and 18 bases lay between the germline ends.

The CDR3 DNA is TGTGCCAGCAGCAGACAGGGGGTCTCCTACGAGCAGTACTTC. This codes for CASSRQGVSYEQYF. The chain uses TRBV5-6 and TRBJ2-7; 9 bases fit TRBD1. This CDR3 is 14 amino acids long. CDR1 and CDR2 from the germline V gene are SGHDT and YYEEEE. Germline trimming cut 4 bases from V and 0 bases from J; bases unmatched to any gene: 2.

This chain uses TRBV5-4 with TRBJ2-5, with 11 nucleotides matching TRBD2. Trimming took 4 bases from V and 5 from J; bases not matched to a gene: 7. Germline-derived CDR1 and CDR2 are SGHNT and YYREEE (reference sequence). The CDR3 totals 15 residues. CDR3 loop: CASSLSGGAGETQYF. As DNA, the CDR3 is TGTGCCAGCAGCCTTAGCGGGGGGGCCGGGGAGACCCAGTACTTC.

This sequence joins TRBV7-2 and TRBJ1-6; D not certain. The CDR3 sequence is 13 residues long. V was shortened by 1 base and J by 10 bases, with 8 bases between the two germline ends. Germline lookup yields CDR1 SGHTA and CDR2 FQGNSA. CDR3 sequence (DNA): TGTGCCAGCAGCTTAGGGATGAGGTCACCCCTCCACTTT. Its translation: CASSLGMRSPLHF.

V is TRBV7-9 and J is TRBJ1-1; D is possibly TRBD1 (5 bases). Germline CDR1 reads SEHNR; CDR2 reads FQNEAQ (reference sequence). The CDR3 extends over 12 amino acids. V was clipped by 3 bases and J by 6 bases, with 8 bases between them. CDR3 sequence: CASSLQGAEAFF. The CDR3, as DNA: TGTGCCAGCAGCTTGCAGGGCGCTGAAGCTTTCTTT.

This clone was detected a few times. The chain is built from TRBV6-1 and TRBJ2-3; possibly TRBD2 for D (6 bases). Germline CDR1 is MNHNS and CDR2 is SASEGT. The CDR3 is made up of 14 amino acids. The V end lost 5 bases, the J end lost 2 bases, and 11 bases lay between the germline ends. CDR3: CASSLLAYTDTQYF. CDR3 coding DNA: TGTGCCAGCAGTCTACTAGCTTACACAGATACGCAGTATTTT.

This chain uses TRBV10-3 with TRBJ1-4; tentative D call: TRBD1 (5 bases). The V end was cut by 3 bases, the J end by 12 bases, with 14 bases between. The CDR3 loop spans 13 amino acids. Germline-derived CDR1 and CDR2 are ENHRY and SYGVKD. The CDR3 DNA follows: TGTGCCATCAGTGAAGATTGGGGGGATGAACTGTTTTTT. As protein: CAISEDWGDELFF.

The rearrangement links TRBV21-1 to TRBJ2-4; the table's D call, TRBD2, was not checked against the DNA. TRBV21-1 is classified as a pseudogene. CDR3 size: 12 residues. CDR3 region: CAIAFDANIQYF. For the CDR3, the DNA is TGTGCCATCGCCTTCGATGCGAACATTCAGTACTTC.

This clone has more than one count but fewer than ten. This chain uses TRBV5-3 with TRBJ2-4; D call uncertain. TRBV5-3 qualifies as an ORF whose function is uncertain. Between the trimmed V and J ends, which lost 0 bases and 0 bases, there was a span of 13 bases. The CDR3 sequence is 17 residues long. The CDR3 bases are TGTGCCAGAAGCTTGGTTAGTCTTCCGTCAGCCAAAAACATTCAGTACTTC. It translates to CARSLVSLPSAKNIQYF.

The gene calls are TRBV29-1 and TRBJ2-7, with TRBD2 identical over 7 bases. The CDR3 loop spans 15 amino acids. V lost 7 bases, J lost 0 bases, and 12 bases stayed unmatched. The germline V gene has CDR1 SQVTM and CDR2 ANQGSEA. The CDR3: CSAWGGTGSSYEQYF. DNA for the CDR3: TGCAGCGCCTGGGGGGGGACCGGGAGCTCCTACGAGCAGTACTTC.

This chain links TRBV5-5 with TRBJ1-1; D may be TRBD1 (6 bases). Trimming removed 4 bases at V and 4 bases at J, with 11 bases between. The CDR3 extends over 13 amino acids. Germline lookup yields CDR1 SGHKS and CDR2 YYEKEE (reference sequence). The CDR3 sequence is CASSIIQGTEAFF. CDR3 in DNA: TGTGCCAGCAGCATCATACAGGGCACTGAAGCTTTCTTT.

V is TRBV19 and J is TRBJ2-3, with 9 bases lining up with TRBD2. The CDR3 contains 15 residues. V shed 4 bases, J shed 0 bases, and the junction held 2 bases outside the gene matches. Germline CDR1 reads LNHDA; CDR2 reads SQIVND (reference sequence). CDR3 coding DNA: TGTGCCAGTAGTAACAGCGGGGGGAGCACAGATACGCAGTATTTT. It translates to CASSNSGGSTDTQYF.

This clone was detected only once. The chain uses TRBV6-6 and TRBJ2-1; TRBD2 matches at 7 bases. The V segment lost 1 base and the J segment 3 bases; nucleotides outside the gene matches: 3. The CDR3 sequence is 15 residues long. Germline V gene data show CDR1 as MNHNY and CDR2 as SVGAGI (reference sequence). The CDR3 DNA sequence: TGTGCCAGCAGTTACTTGGGGGGGAGCTACAATGAGCAGTTCTTC. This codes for CASSYLGGSYNEQFF.

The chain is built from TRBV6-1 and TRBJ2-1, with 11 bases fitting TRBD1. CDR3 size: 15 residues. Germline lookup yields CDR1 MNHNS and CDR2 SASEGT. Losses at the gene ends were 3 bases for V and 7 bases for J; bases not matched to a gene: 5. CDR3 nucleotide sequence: TGTGCCAGCAGTGACCCCGGGACAGGGGGGAATGAGCAGTTCTTC. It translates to CASSDPGTGGNEQFF.